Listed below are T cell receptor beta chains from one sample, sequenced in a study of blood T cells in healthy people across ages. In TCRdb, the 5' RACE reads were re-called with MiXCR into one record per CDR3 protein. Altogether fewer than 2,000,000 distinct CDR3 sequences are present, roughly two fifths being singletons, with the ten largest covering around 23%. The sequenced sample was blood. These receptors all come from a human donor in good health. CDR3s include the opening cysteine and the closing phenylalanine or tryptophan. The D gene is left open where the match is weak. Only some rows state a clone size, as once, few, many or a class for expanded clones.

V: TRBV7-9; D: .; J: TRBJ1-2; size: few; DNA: TGTGCCAGCAGCTTAGCCCGGCGGGGGAGGGACTATGGCTACACCTTC; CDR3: CASSLARRGRDYGYTF
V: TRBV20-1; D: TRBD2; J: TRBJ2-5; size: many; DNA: TGCAGTGCGAGACTAGCGGGGAGTCAAGAGACCCAGTACTTC; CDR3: CSARLAGSQETQYF
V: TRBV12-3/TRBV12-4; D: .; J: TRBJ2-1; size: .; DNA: TGTGCCAGCGGAAACGGGTGGGCTATTTACGAGCAGTTCTTC; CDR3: CASGNGWAIYEQFF
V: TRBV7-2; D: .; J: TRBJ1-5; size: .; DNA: TGTGCCAGCACCCGGGACTTGGGCAATCAGCCCCAGCATTTT; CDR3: CASTRDLGNQPQHF
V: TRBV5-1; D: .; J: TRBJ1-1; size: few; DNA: TGCGCCAGCAGCTTGGCAGAGGGGTGGAACACTGAAGCTTTCTTT; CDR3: CASSLAEGWNTEAFF
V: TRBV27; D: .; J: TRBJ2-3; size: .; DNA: TGTGCCAGCAGTCCTACCCGGGCCACGGGGACAGATACGCAGTATTTT; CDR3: CASSPTRATGTDTQYF
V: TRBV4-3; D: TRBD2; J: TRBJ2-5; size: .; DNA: TGCGCCAGCAGCCAAGGGGGTAGCGGGGGCTGGGAGACCCAGTACTTC; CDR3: CASSQGGSGGWETQYF
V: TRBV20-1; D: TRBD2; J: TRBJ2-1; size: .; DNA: TGCAGTGCTCCGATTAGCGGGAGATACAATGAGCAGTTCTTC; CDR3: CSAPISGRYNEQFF
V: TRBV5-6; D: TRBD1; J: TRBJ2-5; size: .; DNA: TGTGCCAGCAGCTTGAGGCTGCGACAGGGTTTGAGAGAGACCCAGTACTTC; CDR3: CASSLRLRQGLRETQYF
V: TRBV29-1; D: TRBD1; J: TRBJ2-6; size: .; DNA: TGCAGCGTTGAATTAGGGGGCTCTGGGGCCAACGTCCCGACTTTC; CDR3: CSVELGGSGANVPTF
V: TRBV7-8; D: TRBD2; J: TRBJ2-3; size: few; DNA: TGTGCCAGCGGGGTTAGCGGGGCCCTCTTCACAGATACGCAGTATTTT; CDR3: CASGVSGALFTDTQYF
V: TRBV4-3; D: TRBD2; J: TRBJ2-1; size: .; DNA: TGCGCCAGCAGCCAAGAAATAGCGGGGAGGCCTAATGAGCAGTTCTTC; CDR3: CASSQEIAGRPNEQFF
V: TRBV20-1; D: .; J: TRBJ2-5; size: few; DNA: TGCAGTGCTAAGTGGTCCCCAGGAGAGACCCAGTACTTC; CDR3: CSAKWSPGETQYF
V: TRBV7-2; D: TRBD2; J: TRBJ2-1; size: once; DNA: TGTGCCAGCAGCCTCGTCCTAGCGGGGAGAAACAATGAGCAGTTCTTC; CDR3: CASSLVLAGRNNEQFF
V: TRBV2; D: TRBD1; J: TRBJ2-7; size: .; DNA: TGTGCCGCGAAAGGGGGCAGTTTGGGCACCTACGAGCAGTACTTC; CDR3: CAAKGGSLGTYEQYF
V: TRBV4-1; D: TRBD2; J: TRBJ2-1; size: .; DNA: TGCGCCAGCAGCCAACAGACTAGCGGGGGGTACAATGAGCAGTTCTTC; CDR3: CASSQQTSGGYNEQFF
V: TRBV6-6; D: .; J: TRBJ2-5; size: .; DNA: TGTGCCAGCAGCTTATCACGGGACTGGGGGCAAGAGACCCAGTACTTC; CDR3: CASSLSRDWGQETQYF
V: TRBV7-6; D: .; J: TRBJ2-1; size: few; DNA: TGTGCCAGCAGCTTAGGGGTTTATGATGAGCAGTTCTTC; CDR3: CASSLGVYDEQFF
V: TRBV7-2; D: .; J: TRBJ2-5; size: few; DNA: TGTGCCAGCAGCTTACCCCATTTGGAGACCCAGTACTTC; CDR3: CASSLPHLETQYF
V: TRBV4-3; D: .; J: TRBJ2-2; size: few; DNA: TGCGCCAGCAGCCAAGAAATCCCCGGGGAGCTGTTTTTT; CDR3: CASSQEIPGELFF
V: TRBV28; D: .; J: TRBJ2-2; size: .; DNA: TGTGCCAGCAGAATTCTTCTAGTAACCGGGGAGCTGTTTTTT; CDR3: CASRILLVTGELFF
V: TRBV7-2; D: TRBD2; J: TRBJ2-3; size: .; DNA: TGTGCCAGCAGCCAGCGCGCGGGGGTCGGTACAGATACGCAGTATTTT; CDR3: CASSQRAGVGTDTQYF
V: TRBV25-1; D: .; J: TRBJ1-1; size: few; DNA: TGTGCCACCGGGACGGAGGGGAACACTGAAGCTTTCTTT; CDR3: CATGTEGNTEAFF
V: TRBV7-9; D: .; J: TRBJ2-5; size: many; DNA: TGTGCCAGCAGCTCCGCGTACCAAGAGACCCAGTACTTC; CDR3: CASSSAYQETQYF
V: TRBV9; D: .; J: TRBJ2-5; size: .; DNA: TGTGCCAGCAGCGTAGATGGGACGCCCGGAGAGACCCAGTACTTC; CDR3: CASSVDGTPGETQYF
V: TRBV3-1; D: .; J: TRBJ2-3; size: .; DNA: TGTGCCAGCAGCCAGCCCCGGGAAGACCCCGACACAGATACGCAGTATTTT; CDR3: CASSQPREDPDTDTQYF
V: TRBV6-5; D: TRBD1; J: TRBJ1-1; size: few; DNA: TGTGCCAGCAAAATAGACAGGGCCTATGAAGCTTTCTTT; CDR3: CASKIDRAYEAFF
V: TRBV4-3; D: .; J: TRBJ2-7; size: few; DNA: TGCGCCAGCAGCCAAGGTGGGGACCCAACCTACGAGCAGTACTTC; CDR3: CASSQGGDPTYEQYF
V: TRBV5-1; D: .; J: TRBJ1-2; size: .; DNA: TGCGCCAGCAGCTTGAATCCCGCCGGCAGCTCTAACTATGGCTACACCTTC; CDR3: CASSLNPAGSSNYGYTF
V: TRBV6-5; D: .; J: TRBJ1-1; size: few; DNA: TGTGCCAGCAGTTACGGGGGAAGCTCAAGAGGCACTGAAGCTTTCTTT; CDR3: CASSYGGSSRGTEAFF
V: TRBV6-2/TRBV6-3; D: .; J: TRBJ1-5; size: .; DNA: TGTGCCAGCAGTTACTCGTCCCCAGAGAATCAGCCCCAGCATTTT; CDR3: CASSYSSPENQPQHF
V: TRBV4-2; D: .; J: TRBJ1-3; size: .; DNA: TGTGCCAGCAGCCAAGAGTTCAGGAACACCATATATTTT; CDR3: CASSQEFRNTIYF
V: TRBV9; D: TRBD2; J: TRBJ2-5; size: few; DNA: TGTGCCAGCAGCGTAGCGGGGGGGCTGTGGGAGACCCAGTACTTC; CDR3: CASSVAGGLWETQYF
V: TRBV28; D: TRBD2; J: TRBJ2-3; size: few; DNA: TGTGCCAGCAGTTTTTCTAAAGCGGGGGGCACAGATACGCAGTATTTT; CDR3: CASSFSKAGGTDTQYF
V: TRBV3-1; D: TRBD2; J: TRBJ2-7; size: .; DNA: TGTGCCAGCAGCCCGGGACTAGCGAAATACGAGCAGTACTTC; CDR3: CASSPGLAKYEQYF
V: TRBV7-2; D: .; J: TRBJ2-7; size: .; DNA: TGTGCCAGCAGCTATTCGTACGGGGTACCCTACGAGCAGTACTTC; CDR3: CASSYSYGVPYEQYF
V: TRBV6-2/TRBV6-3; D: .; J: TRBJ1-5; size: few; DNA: TGTGCCAGCAGTTACACCTATCAGCCCCAGCATTTT; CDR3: CASSYTYQPQHF
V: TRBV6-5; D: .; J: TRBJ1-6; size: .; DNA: TGTGCCAGCAGTGATAAAGATCCAGCTTCACCCCTCCACTTT; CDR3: CASSDKDPASPLHF
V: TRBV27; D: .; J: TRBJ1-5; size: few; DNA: TGTGCCAGCAGCCCTCGGGGGGAGGTACAAAGGGGCCTAAATCAGCCCCAGCATTTT; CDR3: CASSPRGEVQRGLNQPQHF
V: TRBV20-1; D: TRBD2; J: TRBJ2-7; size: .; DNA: TGCAGTGCTGCCGGGAGGACCGGCTCTTACGAGCAGTACTTC; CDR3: CSAAGRTGSYEQYF
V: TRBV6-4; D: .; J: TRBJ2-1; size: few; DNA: TGTGCCAGCAGTGCTGAAAACCACAATGAGCAGTTCTTC; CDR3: CASSAENHNEQFF
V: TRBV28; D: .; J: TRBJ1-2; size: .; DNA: TGTGCCAGCAGTTTATGGAACCACAGGGAACGGGGTGGCTACACCTTC; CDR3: CASSLWNHRERGGYTF
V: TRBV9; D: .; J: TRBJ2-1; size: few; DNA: TGTGCCAGCAGCGTAGAAGTGGAGGCCGGGAACAATGAGCAGTTCTTC; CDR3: CASSVEVEAGNNEQFF
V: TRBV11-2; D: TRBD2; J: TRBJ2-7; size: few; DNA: TGTGCCAGCAGCCCCCGGGGTAGCGGGGGTATCATCTACGAGCAGTACTTC; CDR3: CASSPRGSGGIIYEQYF
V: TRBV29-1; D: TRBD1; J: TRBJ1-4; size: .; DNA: TGCAGCGTTGAAGATAGGACAGGGGGTTATGAAAAACTGTTTTTT; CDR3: CSVEDRTGGYEKLFF
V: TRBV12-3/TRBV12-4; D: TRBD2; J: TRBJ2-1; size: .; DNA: TGTGCCAGCAGGGCGGGACTAGCGGGGGTCCTCAATGAGCAGTTCTTC; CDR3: CASRAGLAGVLNEQFF
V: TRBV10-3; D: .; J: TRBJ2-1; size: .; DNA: TGTGCCATCAGTGGATCTGACAGGACCGTCGGGTTCTTC; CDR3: CAISGSDRTVGFF
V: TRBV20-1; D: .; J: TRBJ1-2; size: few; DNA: TGCAGTGCTAGGCAGACCGGGACAACTAACTATGGCTACACCTTC; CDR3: CSARQTGTTNYGYTF
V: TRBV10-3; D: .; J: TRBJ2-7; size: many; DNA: TGTGCCATCTCACAGTCCTACGAGCAGTACTTC; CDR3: CAISQSYEQYF
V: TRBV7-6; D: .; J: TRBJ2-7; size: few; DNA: TGTGCCAGCAGTCCGGAGGGGAGATACGAGCAGTACTTC; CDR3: CASSPEGRYEQYF
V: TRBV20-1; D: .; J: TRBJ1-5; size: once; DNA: TGCAGTGCTCAAGTACAGGGATATCAGCCCCAGCATTTT; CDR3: CSAQVQGYQPQHF
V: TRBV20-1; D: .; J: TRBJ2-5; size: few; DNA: TGCAGTGCTCTAGACCAAGCTAGCCAAGAGACCCAGTACTTC; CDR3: CSALDQASQETQYF
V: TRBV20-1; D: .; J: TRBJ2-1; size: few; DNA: TGCAGTGCTAGAGATGCGGGTCGGAATGAGCAGTTCTTC; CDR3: CSARDAGRNEQFF